Below, 27 T cell receptor beta chains from the same sample are listed, as sequenced in a study of T cell responses to AZD1222 COVID-19 vaccine. Sequenced by immunoSEQ multiplex PCR; TCRdb stores in-frame clones only, minus some. The sample contains 150,000 to 200,000 clones, approximately 90% of which appear only once. The sequencing here drew on peripheral blood, taken on day 0 of AZD1222 vaccination. The receptors were sampled from an adult in good health.

This clone was counted between two and nine times. This CDR3 is also generated by other DNA sequences in the sample. The rearrangement links TRBV11-2 to TRBJ1-6, with TRBD1 matching 7 bases. V shed 5 bases, J shed 5 bases, and the junction held 6 bases outside the gene matches. This CDR3 comprises 15 residues. Germline loops: CDR1 SGHAT, CDR2 FQNNGV. CDR3 residues: CASSPWTGNNSPLHF. The CDR3 DNA reads TGTGCCAGCAGCCCCTGGACAGGCAATAATTCACCCCTCCACTTT.

This clone showed up just once. This chain uses TRBV5-1 with TRBJ2-3, with TRBD2 identical over 13 bases. V shed 4 bases, J shed 3 bases, and the junction held 8 bases outside the gene matches. CDR1 and CDR2 (germline): SGHRS, YFSETQ. The CDR3 runs to 17 residues. This CDR3 reads CASSLGLAGAGTDTQYF. The CDR3 coding sequence is TGCGCCAGCAGCCTAGGACTAGCGGGAGCGGGGACAGATACGCAGTATTTT. Variable domain in full (rest from reference TRBV5-1 and TRBJ2-3): KAGVTQTPRYLIKTRGQQVTLSCSPISGHRSVSWYQQTPGQGLQFLFEYFSETQRNKGNFPGRFSGRQFSNSRSEMNVSTLELGDSALYLCASSLGLAGAGTDTQYFGPGTRLTVL.

This clone was found once. The chain joins TRBV7-2 to TRBJ2-1; D ambiguous. Germline lookup yields CDR1 SGHTA and CDR2 FQGNSA. The CDR3 length is 15 residues. V was pared by 1 base and J by 5 bases, with 12 bases between. CDR3 bases: TGTGCCAGCAGCTTAGTGGCCAGACTGGACAATGAGCAGTTCTTC. Translating gives CASSLVARLDNEQFF.

The chain joins TRBV19 to TRBJ2-3; 11 nucleotides align to TRBD2. This CDR3 comprises 16 residues. The germline V gene encodes CDR1 LNHDA and CDR2 SQIVND (reference sequence). The V and J ends lost 5 bases and 6 bases, in that order; junction bases with no gene match: 10. CDR3 loop: CASSPLSGGAVDTQYF. As DNA, the CDR3 is TGTGCCAGTAGTCCACTTAGCGGGGGGGCGGTGGATACGCAGTATTTT.

The chain uses TRBV7-9 and TRBJ1-4; D is unclear. The CDR3 extends over 14 amino acids. CDR1 is SEHNR and CDR2 is FQNEAQ in the germline V gene (reference sequence). Trimming removed 4 bases from V and 3 bases from J, with 9 bases in between. In nucleotides, the CDR3 is TGTGCCAGCAGCTCCCCCCTCGCTAATGAAAAACTGTTTTTT. This encodes CASSSPLANEKLFF.

The V call is TRBV13, the J call TRBJ1-2; TRBD1 might be the D (5 bases). CDR1 is PRHDT, CDR2 FYEKMQ, per germline (reference sequence). Trimming pared 3 bases from V and 3 bases from J, leaving 14 bases between. This CDR3 comprises 15 residues. CDR3 region: CASSLRGAGHYGYTF. The CDR3 nucleotides read TGTGCCAGCAGCTTGAGAGGGGCCGGCCACTATGGCTACACCTTC.

A few counts support this clone. This rearrangement joins TRBV15 to TRBJ2-1; 13 positions agree with TRBD2. CDR3 length equals 15 residues. Losses at the gene ends were 11 bases for V and 4 bases for J; bases not matched to a gene: 8. Germline lookup yields CDR1 LNHNV and CDR2 YYDKDF (reference sequence). Here the CDR3 reads CAPRTSGRGYNEQFF. CDR3 bases: TGTGCCCCCCGGACTAGCGGGAGAGGGTACAATGAGCAGTTCTTC.

The rearrangement uses TRBV5-6 and TRBJ1-2; no reliable D call. Germline CDR1 is SGHDT and CDR2 is YYEEEE. The CDR3 is 12 residues long. Trimming took 3 bases from V and 2 from J, leaving 5 bases between them. CDR3 amino acids: CASSSMNYGYTF. The CDR3 nucleotides are TGTGCCAGCAGCTCCATGAACTATGGCTACACCTTC. Drawing the rest from reference TRBV5-6 and TRBJ1-2, the complete variable domain is DAGVTQSPTHLIKTRGQQVTLRCSPKSGHDTVSWYQQALGQGPQFIFQYYEEEERQRGNFPDRFSGHQFPNYSSELNVNALLLGDSALYLCASSSMNYGYTFGSGTRLTVV.

The J gene is TRBJ1-3, the V gene TRBV28; possible D gene TRBD1, 6 bases. Germline CDR1 is MDHEN and CDR2 is SYDVKM. V lost 6 bases and J 0 bases, leaving 15 bases between the germline ends. The CDR3 is 16 amino acids. In nucleotides, the CDR3 is TGTGCCAGCAGGCCTAAACAGGGAAGCTCTGGAAACACCATATATTTT. As protein: CASRPKQGSSGNTIYF.

V is TRBV25-1 and J is TRBJ2-7; D may be TRBD2 (6 bases). The CDR3 totals 14 residues. Germline V CDR1 and CDR2: MGHDK, SYGVNS. V lost 6 bases and J 3 bases, leaving 15 bases between the germline ends. The CDR3 DNA sequence: TGTGCCAGCAGATACGATCGGGGGTACTACGAGCAGTACTTC. This gives the protein CASRYDRGYYEQYF.

This clone was observed a few times. The chain uses TRBV28 and TRBJ2-7; 8 bases agree with TRBD1. The CDR3 consists of 14 residues. Germline-derived CDR1 and CDR2 are MDHEN and SYDVKM. V trimming: 0 bases; J trimming: 5 bases; junction bases outside the gene matches: 3. As DNA, the CDR3 is TGTGCCAGCAGTTTATGGCAGGGGGCGAACGAGCAGTACTTC. Protein: CASSLWQGANEQYF. The variable domain in full, with the rest retrieved from reference TRBV28 and TRBJ2-7, is DVKVTQSSRYLVKRTGEKVFLECVQDMDHENMFWYRQDPGLGLRLIYFSYDVKMKEKGDIPEGYSVSREKKERFSLILESASTNQTSMYLCASSLWQGANEQYFGPGTRLTVT.

V and J are TRBV28 and TRBJ1-2; the D gene is possibly TRBD1 (5 bases). The CDR3 consists of 13 residues. V gave up 7 bases and J gave up 3 bases, with 12 bases separating them. CDR1 and CDR2 (germline): MDHEN, SYDVKM. Written as DNA, the CDR3 is TGTGCCAGCACCCCGGACATCTACTATGGCTACACCTTC. This encodes CASTPDIYYGYTF.

The chain joins TRBV30 to TRBJ2-7; D gene ambiguous. Germline V gene lookup returns CDR1 GTSNPN and CDR2 SVGIG (reference sequence). This CDR3 has 11 residues. Trimming removed 3 bases at V and 4 bases at J, with 7 bases between. CDR3 bases: TGTGCCTGGAGAGGAAGGTACGAGCAGTACTTC. This gives the protein CAWRGRYEQYF.

This chain uses TRBV29-1 with TRBJ2-7, with D possibly being TRBD1 (6 bases). Deletions cut 6 bases from V and 0 bases from J, with 18 bases between. Germline assignment: CDR1 SQVTM and CDR2 ANQGSEA. The CDR3 length is 15 residues. CDR3 bases: TGCAGCGTAGAACAGACAGGCTTTAGCTCCTACGAGCAGTACTTC. The encoded protein is CSVEQTGFSSYEQYF.

The V gene is TRBV18, the J gene TRBJ2-7; D not resolved. CDR3 length: 17 residues. CDR1 is KGHSH and CDR2 is LQKENI in the germline V gene. V lost 1 base and J 2 bases, leaving 18 bases between the germline ends. The CDR3 loop is CASSPQSRGRSTYEQYF. In DNA form, the CDR3 reads TGTGCCAGCTCACCACAATCCCGAGGACGTTCTACCTACGAGCAGTACTTC.

The rearrangement joins TRBV3-1 (or the pseudogene TRBV3-2) to TRBJ2-5; D tentatively reads TRBD1 or TRBD2 (6 bases each). The V end was cut by 5 bases, the J end by 5 bases, with 15 bases between. CDR3 length: 14 amino acids. Per the germline V gene, CDR1 is LGHDT and CDR2 is YNNKEL (reference sequence). The DNA of the CDR3 is TGTGCCAGCAGCTCGACCGGGGGCGGGGAGACCCAGTACTTC. Translated, it gives CASSSTGGGETQYF.

J is TRBJ2-7 and V is TRBV9; TRBD2 aligns across 10 bases. This CDR3 region has 14 residues. In germline, CDR1 is SGDLS, CDR2 YYNGEE. Unmatched junction bases numbered 3, after V lost 3 bases and J lost 3 bases. The DNA of the CDR3 is TGTGCCAGCAGCGAGCGGGAGGGCCTCTACGAGCAGTACTTC. As protein: CASSEREGLYEQYF.

This clone was detected once. CDR3 coding DNA: TGTGCCAGCAGCTTAGGGACAGGGGCGTTGAGAGAGACCCAGTACTTC. It encodes CASSLGTGALRETQYF. The chain is built from TRBV7-8 and TRBJ2-5, with 9 bases matching TRBD1. The trim removed 1 base at V and 4 bases at J, leaving 7 bases unmatched. The germline V gene encodes CDR1 SGHVS and CDR2 FQNEAQ. The CDR3 spans 16 residues.

This clone was seen only once. V gene TRBV6-5 combines with J gene TRBJ2-2; either TRBD1 or TRBD2 may fit D (5 bases each). The CDR3 loop spans 15 amino acids. CDR1 is MNHEY and CDR2 is SVGAGI in the germline V gene. V gave up 6 bases and J gave up 5 bases, with 16 bases separating them. The CDR3, as DNA: TGTGCCAGCAGAAGGGGAGTTGATAATACCGGGGAGCTGTTTTTT. The encoded protein is CASRRGVDNTGELFF.

The DNA of the CDR3 is TGTGCCAGTTTGGACAGGGCGACCGGGGAGCTGTTTTTT. Translation gives CASLDRATGELFF. The V call is TRBV28, the J call TRBJ2-2; 8 bases line up with TRBD1. CDR1 and CDR2 (germline): MDHEN, SYDVKM. The V and J ends lost 9 bases and 5 bases, in that order; junction bases with no gene match: 5. This CDR3 contains 13 residues.

The chain couples TRBV6-5 to TRBJ1-1; D gene unclear. The CDR3 consists of 12 residues. Germline CDR1 and CDR2: MNHEY and SVGAGI. V lost 5 bases and J lost 2, with 6 bases in between. CDR3 protein: CASSPGNTEAFF. The CDR3 region has the DNA TGTGCCAGCAGTCCGGGAAACACTGAAGCTTTCTTT.

The chain is built from TRBV7-3 and TRBJ2-2; D gene uncertain. The CDR3 spans 14 residues. Between the trimmed V and J ends, which lost 5 bases and 0 bases, there was a span of 7 bases. Germline V gene data show CDR1 as SGHTA and CDR2 as FQGTGA. The CDR3 loop reads CASSLKPNTGELFF. The CDR3 nucleotides read TGTGCCAGCAGCCTTAAACCGAACACCGGGGAGCTGTTTTTT. The full variable domain, with the rest looked up from reference TRBV7-3 and TRBJ2-2, is GAGVSQTPSNKVTEKGKYVELRCDPISGHTALYWYRQSLGQGPEFLIYFQGTGAADDSGLPNDRFFAVRPEGSVSTLKIQRTERGDSAVYLCASSLKPNTGELFFGEGSRLTVL.

V gene TRBV28 combines with J gene TRBJ1-2, with 10 positions matching TRBD1. CDR1 MDHEN and CDR2 SYDVKM come from the germline V gene. This CDR3 is built from 12 residues. The ends lost 6 bases at V and 7 bases at J; junction bases unmatched: 2. This CDR3 is CASRGQGSGYTF. The CDR3 nucleotides are TGTGCCAGCAGGGGACAGGGGTCTGGCTACACCTTC.

V is TRBV10-3 and J is TRBJ1-6, with no clear D. The CDR3 runs 13 residues. CDR1 and CDR2 (germline): ENHRY, SYGVKD. Between the trimmed V and J ends, which lost 8 bases and 1 base, there was a span of 6 bases. The CDR3 reads CAIQTSYNSPLHF. The CDR3 region has the DNA TGTGCCATCCAGACATCCTATAATTCACCCCTCCACTTT.

The chain uses TRBV7-2 and TRBJ1-4, with unresolved D. The CDR3 runs to 14 residues. CDR1 and CDR2 (germline): SGHTA, FQGNSA. The V and J ends lost 8 bases and 3 bases respectively, with 13 bases between them. CDR3 protein: CASASDVSNEKLFF. CDR3 nucleotides: TGTGCCAGCGCCTCTGACGTGTCTAATGAAAAACTGTTTTTT. Drawing the rest from reference TRBV7-2 and TRBJ1-4, the complete variable domain is GAGVSQSPSNKVTEKGKDVELRCDPISGHTALYWYRQSLGQGLEFLIYFQGNSAPDKSGLPSDRFSAERTGGSVSTLTIQRTQQEDSAVYLCASASDVSNEKLFFGSGTQLSVL.

This chain links TRBV19 with TRBJ1-6; D not certain. CDR3 length: 12 residues. Germline assignment: CDR1 LNHDA and CDR2 SQIVND (reference sequence). The V end was cut by 9 bases, the J end by 9 bases, with 12 bases between. The CDR3 protein is CASQVSRSPLHF. CDR3 sequence (DNA): TGTGCCAGCCAGGTGTCGCGTTCACCCCTCCACTTT.

The chain carries TRBV6-2 or TRBV6-3 and TRBJ1-1; 8 positions agree with TRBD1. CDR1 MNHEY and CDR2 SVGEGT come from the germline V gene. Unmatched junction bases numbered 3, after V lost 5 bases and J lost 4 bases. The CDR3 length is 13 residues. CDR3 in amino acids: CASSQQGGTEAFF. CDR3 sequence (DNA): TGTGCCAGCAGTCAACAGGGGGGCACTGAAGCTTTCTTT.